This T cell receptor (beta chain) was identified during a study of T cell repertoires in cytomegalovirus infection. Study-wide context: A matching HLA type, together with CMV infection, was signaled by public TCR beta signatures. Findings and limits, study-wide: Identification of carriers of CMV plus the relevant HLA was performed using cumulative public TCR beta family frequency. Dominating the ex vivo response were HLA-C-restricted CMV-specific TCR beta clonotypes.

TCRdb used MiXCR to reprocess the reads, holding one entry per CDR3 protein. The sample contains approximately 190,000 distinct CDR3 sequences, approximately 28% of which appear only once. A note on this clonotype: Its specificity is not known.

V lost 5 bases to trimming and J lost 3 bases; unmatched junction nucleotides: 4. Germline CDR1 and CDR2: SGHVS and FQNEAQ. This CDR3 is 14 amino acids long. The sequence was obtained from a human donor in good health (CMV status not recorded). Some clones in this sample may be carry-over from other donors' samples. Sequencing was carried out using PBMCs. J is TRBJ1-2 and V is TRBV7-8; 9 bases match TRBD1. The CDR3 DNA is TGTGCCAGCAGCCTCAGACAGGGGGACTATGGCTACACCTTC. Translated: CASSLRQGDYGYTF.